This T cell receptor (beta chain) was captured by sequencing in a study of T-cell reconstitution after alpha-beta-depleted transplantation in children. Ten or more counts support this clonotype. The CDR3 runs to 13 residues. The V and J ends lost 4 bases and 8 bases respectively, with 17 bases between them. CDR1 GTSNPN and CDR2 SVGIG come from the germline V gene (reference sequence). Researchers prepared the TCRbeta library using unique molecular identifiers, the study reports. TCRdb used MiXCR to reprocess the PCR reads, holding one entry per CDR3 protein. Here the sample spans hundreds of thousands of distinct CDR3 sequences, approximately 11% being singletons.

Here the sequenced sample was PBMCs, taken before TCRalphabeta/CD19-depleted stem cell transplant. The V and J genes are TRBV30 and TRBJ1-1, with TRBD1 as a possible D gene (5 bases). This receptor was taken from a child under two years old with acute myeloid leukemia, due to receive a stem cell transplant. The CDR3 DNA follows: TGTGCCTGGACCACCGCCGGGGCAAGAGAAGCTTTCTTT. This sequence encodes CAWTTAGAREAFF.